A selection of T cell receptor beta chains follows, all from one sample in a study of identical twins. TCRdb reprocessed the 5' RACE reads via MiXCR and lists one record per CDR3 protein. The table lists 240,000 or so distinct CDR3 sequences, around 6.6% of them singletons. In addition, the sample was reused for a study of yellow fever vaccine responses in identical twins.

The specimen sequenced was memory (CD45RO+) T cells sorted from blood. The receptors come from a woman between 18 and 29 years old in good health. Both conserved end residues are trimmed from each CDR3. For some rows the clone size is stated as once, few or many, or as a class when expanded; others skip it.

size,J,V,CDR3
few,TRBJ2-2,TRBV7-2,ASSYTPTGELF
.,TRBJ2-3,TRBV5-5,ASSFFSGRAADTQY
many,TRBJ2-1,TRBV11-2,ASSLWDSTF
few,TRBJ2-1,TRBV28,ASTLGLAGPRMDEQF
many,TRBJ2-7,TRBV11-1,ASRNTGTSGIYEQY
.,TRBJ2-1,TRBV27,ASSGLAVYNEQF
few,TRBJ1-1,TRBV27,ASSTRRGSTEAF
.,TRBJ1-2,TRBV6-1,ASRSDRTRGYT
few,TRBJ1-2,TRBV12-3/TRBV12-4,ASSQSRGIYGYT
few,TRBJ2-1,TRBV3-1,ASSQDNPRDTSYNEQF
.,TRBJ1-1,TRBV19,ASSIWTAHTEAF
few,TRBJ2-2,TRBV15,ATSSPTGGRFGELF
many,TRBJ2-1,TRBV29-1,SVGQGGNEQF
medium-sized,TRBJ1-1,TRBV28,ASSPPPSERAF
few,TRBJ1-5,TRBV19,ASTGERQPQH
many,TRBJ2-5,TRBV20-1,SASPGRAETQY
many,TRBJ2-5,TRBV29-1,SVGFPVQKETQY
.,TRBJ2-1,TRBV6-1,ASRGTSGGGQF
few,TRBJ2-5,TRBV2,ASSAGGRQETQY
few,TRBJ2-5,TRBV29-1,SVTSGEGAQY
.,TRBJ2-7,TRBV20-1,SASVSSGRLEQY
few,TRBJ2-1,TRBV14,ASSRDYKSYNEQF
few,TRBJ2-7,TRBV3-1,ASSPWTSSNYEQY
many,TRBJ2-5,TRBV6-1,ASRGTSGDWETQY
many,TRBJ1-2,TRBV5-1,ASSSRTGDYGYT
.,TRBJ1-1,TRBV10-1,ASSDRRFNTEAF
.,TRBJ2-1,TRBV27,ASSLSIKPPNEQF